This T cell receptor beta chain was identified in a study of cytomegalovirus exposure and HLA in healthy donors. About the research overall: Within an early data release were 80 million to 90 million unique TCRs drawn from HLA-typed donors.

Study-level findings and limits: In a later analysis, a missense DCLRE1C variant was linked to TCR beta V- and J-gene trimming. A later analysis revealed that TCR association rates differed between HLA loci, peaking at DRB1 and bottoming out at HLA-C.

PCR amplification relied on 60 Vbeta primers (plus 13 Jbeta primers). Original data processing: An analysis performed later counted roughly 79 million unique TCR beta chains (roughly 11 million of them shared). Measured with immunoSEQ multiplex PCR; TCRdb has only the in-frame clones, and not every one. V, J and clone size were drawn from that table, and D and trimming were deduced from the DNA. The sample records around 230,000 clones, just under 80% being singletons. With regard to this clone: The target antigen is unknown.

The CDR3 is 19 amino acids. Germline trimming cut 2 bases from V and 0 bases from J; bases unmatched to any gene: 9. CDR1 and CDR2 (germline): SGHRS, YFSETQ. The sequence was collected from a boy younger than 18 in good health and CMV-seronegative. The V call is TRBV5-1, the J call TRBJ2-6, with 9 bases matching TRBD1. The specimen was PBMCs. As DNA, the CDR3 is TGCGCCAGCAGCTTTGGGATGAGACAGGGGGGCTCTGGGGCCAACGTCCTGACTTTC. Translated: CASSFGMRQGGSGANVLTF. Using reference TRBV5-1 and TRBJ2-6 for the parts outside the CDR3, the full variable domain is KAGVTQTPRYLIKTRGQQVTLSCSPISGHRSVSWYQQTPGQGLQFLFEYFSETQRNKGNFPGRFSGRQFSNSRSEMNVSTLELGDSALYLCASSFGMRQGGSGANVLTFGAGSRLTVL.